This T cell receptor beta chain derives from a study of immune characterization of retroperitoneal liposarcoma (dated 2019 in TCRdb). The CDR3, from cysteine to phenylalanine, totals 12 residues. Here the CDR3 DNA is all that survives: 36 bases in frame from base 1. Reading the germline V gene gives CDR1 MNHNS and CDR2 SASEGT. The germline ends are 12 bases apart after V is trimmed by 6 bases and J by 9 bases. The method behind the library was PCR. This sample was sequenced with a NextSeq 500. The raw public data were reprocessed by TCRdb itself: fastp quality trimming at Q25, MiXCR clonotype calling, in-frame beta chains only. Here each entry gathers all rows of one CDR3 protein and keeps the most common genes and DNA. This sample is represented by around 19,000 distinct CDR3 sequences; 35% to 45% of them were singletons. Together, the top ten hold about 7% of the sample. This clonotype registers as medium-sized (0.01 to 0.1%) within its sample. Its antigen specificity is not known. The record has no base qualities; no much larger clone is one base away.

Sequenced input: blood. The sequence links TRBV6-1 to TRBJ2-1; D gene: possibly TRBD1, on 5 matching bases. This receptor was taken from a male donor with retroperitoneal liposarcoma. The sequence in DNA is TGTGCCAGCAGAGACAGTTCCCGTGAGCAGTTCTTC. This encodes CASRDSSREQFF.